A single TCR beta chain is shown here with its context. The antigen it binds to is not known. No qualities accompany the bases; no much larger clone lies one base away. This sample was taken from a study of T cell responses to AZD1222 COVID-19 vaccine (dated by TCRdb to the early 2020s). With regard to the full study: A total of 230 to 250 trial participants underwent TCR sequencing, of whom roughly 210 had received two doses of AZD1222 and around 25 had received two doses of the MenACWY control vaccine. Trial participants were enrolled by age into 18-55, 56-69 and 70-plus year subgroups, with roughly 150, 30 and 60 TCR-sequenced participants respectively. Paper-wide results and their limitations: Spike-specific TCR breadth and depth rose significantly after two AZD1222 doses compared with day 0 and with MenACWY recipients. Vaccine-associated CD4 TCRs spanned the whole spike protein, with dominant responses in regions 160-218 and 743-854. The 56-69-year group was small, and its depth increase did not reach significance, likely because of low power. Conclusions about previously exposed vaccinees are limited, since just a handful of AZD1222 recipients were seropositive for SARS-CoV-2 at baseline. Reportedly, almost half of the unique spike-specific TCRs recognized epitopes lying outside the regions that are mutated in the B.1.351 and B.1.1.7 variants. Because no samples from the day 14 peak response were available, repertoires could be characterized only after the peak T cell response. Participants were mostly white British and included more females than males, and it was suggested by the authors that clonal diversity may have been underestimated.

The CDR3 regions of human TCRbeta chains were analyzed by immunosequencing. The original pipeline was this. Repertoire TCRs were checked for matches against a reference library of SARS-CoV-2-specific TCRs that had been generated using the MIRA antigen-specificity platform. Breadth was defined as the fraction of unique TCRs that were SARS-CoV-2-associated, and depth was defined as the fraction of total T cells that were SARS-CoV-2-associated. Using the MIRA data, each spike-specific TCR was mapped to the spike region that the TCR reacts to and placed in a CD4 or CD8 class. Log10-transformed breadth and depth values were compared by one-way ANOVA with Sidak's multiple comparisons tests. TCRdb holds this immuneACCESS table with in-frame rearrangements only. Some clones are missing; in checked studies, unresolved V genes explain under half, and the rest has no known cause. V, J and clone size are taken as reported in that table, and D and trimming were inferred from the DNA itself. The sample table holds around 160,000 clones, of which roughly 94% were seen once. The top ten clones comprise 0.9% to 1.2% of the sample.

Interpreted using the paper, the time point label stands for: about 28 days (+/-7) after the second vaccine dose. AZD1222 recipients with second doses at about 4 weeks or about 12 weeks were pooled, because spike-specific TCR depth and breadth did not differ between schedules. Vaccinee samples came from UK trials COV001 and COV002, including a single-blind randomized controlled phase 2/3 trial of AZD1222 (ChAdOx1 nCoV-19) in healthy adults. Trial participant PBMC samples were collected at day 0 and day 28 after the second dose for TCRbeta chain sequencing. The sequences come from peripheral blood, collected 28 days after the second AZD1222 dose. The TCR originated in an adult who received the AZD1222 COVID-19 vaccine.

The DNA sequence is given as TGTGCCAGCAGCGACAGGAGCACAGATACGCAGTATTTT. This encodes CASSDRSTDTQYF. The V and J segments used are TRBV9 and TRBJ2-3, and the D gene may be TRBD1, 5 bases matching. The junction shows trimming of 3 bases on V and 0 bases on J, plus 5 bases between the germline ends. The CDR3 numbers 13 residues from cysteine through phenylalanine. The only DNA kept is the CDR3, 39 bases in frame from the first base. From the germline V gene, CDR1 is SGDLS and CDR2 is YYNGEE.